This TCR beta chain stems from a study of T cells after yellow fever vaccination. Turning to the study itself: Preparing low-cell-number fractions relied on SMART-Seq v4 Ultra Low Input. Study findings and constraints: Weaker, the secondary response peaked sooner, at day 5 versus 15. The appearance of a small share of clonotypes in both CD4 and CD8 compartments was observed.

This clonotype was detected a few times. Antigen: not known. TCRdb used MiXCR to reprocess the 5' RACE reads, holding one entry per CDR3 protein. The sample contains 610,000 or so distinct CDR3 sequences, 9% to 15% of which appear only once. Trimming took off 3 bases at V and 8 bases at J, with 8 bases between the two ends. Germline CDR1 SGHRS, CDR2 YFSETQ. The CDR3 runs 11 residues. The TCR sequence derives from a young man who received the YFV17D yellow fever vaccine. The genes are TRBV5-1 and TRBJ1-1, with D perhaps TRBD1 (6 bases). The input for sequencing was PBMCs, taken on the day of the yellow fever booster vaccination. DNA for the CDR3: TGCGCCAGCAGCTCGGACAGCGAAGCTTTCTTT. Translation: CASSSDSEAFF.